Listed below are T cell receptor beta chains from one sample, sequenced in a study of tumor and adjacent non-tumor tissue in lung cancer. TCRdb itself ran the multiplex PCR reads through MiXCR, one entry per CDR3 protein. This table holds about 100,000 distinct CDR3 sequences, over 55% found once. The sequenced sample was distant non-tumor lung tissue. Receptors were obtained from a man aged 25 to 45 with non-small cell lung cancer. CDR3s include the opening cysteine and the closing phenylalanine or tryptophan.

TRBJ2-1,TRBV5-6,CASGLGIGNEQFF
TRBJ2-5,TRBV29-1,CSISIGDKETQYF
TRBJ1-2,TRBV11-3,CVGSDRGPYGYTF
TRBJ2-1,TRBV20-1,CSAKGLRQFF
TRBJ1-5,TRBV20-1,CSARDLNNQPQHF
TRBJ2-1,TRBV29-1,CSVEVTAGGGEQFF
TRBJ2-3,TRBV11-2,CASSLDPATDMQYF
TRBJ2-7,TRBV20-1,CTARCTSGRSYEQYF
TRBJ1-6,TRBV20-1,CSARDANESYNSPLHF
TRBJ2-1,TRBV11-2,CASTPELAGDEQFF
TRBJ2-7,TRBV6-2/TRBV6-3,CASSRQGYVQYF
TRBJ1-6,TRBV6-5,CASSYASSGINSPLHF
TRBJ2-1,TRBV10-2,CASDSGGSYEHFF
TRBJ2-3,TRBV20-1,CSAPRGGPTQIRSIF
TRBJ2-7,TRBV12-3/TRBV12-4,CASNFYVCGEQYF
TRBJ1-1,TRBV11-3,CASSAAGSSRTEAFF
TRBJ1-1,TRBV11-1,CACSGDRNIEAFF
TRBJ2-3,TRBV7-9,CASSSQLADTQYF
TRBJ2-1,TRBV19,CASSISSNSYNEQFF
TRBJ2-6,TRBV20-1,CNARRGAGANVLTF
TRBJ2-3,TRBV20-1,CGAISDAQYF
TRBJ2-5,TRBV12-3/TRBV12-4,CASTVRSRETQYF
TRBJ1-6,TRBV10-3,CAATDRDNSPLHF
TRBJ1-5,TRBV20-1,CSANPGGNQSQHF
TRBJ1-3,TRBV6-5,CATSTWEHSGNTIYF
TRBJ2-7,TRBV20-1,CGASGTGGFSYEQYF
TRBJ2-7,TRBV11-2,CASSYLAGGFVEQYF
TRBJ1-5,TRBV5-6,CASSQGTGGSNQPQHF
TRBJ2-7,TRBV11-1,CTSSFVSREQYF
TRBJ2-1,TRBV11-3,CASSLVGGSNEQFF
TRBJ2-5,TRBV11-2,CASSLGLSGGEETHYF
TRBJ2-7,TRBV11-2,CASSLGNGGYEQYF
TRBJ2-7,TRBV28,CASSLELGTSGHERYF
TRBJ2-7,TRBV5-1,CASSPSGTAPYEQYF
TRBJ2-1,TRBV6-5,CASSSLGSSYNKQFF
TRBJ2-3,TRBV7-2,CASSLYRFIDTQYF
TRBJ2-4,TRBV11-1,CASSWTGVKNIQYF
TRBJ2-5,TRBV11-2,CVSSSGDGQETQYF
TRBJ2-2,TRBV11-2,CASTPWGETPTGELFF
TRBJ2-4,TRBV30,CAWGGQGSIQYF